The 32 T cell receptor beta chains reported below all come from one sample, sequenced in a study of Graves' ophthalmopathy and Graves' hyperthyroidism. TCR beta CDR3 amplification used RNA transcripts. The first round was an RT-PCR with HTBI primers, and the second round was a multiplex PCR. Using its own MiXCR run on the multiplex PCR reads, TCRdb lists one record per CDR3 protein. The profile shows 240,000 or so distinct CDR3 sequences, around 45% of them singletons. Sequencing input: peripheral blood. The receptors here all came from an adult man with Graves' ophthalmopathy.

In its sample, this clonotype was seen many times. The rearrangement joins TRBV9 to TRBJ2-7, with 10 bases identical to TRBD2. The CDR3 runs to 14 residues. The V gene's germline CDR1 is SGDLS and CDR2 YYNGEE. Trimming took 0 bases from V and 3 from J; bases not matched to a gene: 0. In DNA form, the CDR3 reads TGTGCCAGCAGCGTAGGGACTAGCGGCTACGAGCAGTACTTC. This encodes CASSVGTSGYEQYF.

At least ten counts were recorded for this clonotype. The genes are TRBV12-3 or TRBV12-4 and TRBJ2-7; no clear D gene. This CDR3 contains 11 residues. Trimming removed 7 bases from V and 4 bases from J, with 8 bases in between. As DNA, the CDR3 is TGTGCCAGCATGTTAGGGTACGAGCAGTACTTC. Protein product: CASMLGYEQYF.

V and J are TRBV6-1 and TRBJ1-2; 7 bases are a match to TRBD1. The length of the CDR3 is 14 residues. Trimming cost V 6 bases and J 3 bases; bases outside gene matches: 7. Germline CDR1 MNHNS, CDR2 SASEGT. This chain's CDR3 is CASRYQGGHYGYTF. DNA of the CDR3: TGTGCCAGCAGATATCAGGGGGGCCACTATGGCTACACCTTC.

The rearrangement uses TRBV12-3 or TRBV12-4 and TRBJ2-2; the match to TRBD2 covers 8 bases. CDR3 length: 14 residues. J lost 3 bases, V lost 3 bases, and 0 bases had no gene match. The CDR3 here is CASSFGGDTGELFF. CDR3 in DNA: TGTGCCAGCAGTTTCGGGGGGGACACCGGGGAGCTGTTTTTT.

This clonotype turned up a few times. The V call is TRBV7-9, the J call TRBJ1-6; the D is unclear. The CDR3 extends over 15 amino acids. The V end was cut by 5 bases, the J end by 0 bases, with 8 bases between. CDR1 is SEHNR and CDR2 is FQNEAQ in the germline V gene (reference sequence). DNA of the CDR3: TGTGCCAGCAGCGCAACGGGCTCCTATAATTCACCCCTCCACTTT. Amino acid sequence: CASSATGSYNSPLHF.

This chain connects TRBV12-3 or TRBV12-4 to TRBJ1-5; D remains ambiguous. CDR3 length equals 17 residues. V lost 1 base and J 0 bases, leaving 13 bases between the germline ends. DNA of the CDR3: TGTGCCAGCAGTTTAGTGTCGGTGGGATATAGCAATCAGCCCCAGCATTTT. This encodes CASSLVSVGYSNQPQHF.

CDR3 residues: CASSQDGREETQYF. The DNA of the CDR3 is TGCGCCAGCAGCCAAGACGGCAGAGAAGAGACCCAGTACTTC. The rearrangement links TRBV4-1 to TRBJ2-5; D remains unclear. Germline values: CDR1 MGHRA, CDR2 YSYEKL. The CDR3 sequence is 14 residues long. With 0 bases removed from V and 3 bases from J, the gap between germline ends came to 8 bases.

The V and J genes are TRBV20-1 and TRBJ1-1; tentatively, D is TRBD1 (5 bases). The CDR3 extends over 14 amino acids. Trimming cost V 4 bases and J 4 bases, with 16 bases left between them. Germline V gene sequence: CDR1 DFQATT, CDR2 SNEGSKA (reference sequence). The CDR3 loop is CSAKGVGRVTEAFF. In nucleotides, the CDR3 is TGCAGTGCTAAAGGGGTGGGTCGGGTCACTGAAGCTTTCTTT.

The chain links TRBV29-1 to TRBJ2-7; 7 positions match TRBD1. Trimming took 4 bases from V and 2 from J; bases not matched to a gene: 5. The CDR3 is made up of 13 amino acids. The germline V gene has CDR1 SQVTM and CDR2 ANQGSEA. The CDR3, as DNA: TGCAGCGTTGGTGACAGGGCGACCTACGAGCAGTACTTC. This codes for CSVGDRATYEQYF.

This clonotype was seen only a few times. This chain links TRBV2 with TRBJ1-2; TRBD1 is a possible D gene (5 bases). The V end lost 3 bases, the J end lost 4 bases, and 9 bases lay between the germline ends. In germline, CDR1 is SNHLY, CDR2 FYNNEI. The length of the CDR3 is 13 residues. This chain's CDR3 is CASSDDSLYGYTF. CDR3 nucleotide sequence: TGTGCCAGCAGTGACGACAGCCTCTATGGCTACACCTTC.

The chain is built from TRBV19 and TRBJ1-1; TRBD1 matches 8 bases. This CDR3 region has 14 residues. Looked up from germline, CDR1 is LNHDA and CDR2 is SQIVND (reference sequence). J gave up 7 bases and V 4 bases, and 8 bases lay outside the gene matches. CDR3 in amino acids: CASSRGQGISEAFF. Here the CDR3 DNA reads TGTGCCAGTAGTAGAGGACAGGGAATAAGTGAAGCTTTCTTT.

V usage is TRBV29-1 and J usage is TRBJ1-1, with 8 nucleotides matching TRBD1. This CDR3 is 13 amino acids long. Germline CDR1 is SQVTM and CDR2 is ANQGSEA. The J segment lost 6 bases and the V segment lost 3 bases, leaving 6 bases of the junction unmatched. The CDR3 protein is CSVDETGAAEAFF. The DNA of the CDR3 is TGCAGCGTTGACGAGACAGGGGCGGCTGAAGCTTTCTTT.

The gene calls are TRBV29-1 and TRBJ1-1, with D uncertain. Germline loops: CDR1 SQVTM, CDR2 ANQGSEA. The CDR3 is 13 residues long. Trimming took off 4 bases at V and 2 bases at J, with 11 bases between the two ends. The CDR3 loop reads CSVAFRANTEAFF. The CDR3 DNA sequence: TGCAGCGTTGCGTTTAGGGCAAACACTGAAGCTTTCTTT.

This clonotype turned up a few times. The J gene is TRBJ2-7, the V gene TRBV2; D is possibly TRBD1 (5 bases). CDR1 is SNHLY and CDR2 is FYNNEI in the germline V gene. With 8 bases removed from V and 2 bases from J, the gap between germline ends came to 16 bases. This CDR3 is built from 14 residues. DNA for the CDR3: TGTGCCAGCCATACCGACAGAACTACCTACGAGCAGTACTTC. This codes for CASHTDRTTYEQYF.

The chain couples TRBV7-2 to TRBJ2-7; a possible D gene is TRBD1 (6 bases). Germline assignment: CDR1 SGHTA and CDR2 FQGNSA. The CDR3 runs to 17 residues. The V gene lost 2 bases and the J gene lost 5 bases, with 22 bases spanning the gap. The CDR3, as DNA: TGTGCCAGCAGCTTACCCTCGACAGGCCACCCTTGGAACGAGCAGTACTTC. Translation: CASSLPSTGHPWNEQYF.

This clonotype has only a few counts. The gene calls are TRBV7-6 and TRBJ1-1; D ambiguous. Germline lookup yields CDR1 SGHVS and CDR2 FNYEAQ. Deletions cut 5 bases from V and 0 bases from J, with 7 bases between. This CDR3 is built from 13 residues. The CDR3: CASSTRLNTEAFF. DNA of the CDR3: TGTGCCAGCAGCACCCGATTGAACACTGAAGCTTTCTTT.

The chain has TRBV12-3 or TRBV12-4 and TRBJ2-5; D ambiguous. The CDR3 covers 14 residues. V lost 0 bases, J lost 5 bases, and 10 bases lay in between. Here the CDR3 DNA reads TGTGCCAGCAGTTTAGCCATATCCCCCGAGACCCAGTACTTC. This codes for CASSLAISPETQYF.

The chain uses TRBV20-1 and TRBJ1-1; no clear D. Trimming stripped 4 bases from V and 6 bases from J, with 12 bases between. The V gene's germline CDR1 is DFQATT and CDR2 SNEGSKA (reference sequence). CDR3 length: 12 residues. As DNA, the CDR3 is TGCAGTGCTAAAGAAATTGCCGCTGAAGCTTTCTTT. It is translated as CSAKEIAAEAFF.

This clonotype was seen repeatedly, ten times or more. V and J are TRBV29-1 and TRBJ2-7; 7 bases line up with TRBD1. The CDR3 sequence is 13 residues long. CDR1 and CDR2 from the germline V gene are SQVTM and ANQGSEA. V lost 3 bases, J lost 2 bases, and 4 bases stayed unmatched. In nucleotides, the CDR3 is TGCAGCGTTGAGAGACAGGGAACCTACGAGCAGTACTTC. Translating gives CSVERQGTYEQYF.

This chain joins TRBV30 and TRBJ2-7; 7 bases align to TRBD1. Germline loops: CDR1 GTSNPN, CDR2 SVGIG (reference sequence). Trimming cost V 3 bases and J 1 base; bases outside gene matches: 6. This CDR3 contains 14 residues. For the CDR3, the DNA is TGTGCCTGGAGATCCAAACAGGGGTCCTACGAGCAGTACTTC. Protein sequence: CAWRSKQGSYEQYF.

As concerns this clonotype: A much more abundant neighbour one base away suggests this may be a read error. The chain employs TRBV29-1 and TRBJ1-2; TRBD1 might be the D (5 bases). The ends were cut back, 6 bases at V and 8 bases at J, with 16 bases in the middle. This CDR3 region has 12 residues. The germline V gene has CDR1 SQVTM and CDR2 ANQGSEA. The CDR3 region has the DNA TGCAGCGTATCCGGCAGGGTGAGCGGCTACACCTTC. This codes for CSVSGRVSGYTF.

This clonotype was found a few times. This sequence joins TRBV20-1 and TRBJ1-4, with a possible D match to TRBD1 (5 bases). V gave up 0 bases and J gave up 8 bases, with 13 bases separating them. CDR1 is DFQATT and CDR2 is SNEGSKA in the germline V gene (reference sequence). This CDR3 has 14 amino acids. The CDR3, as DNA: TGCAGTGCTAGAGAACAGTCAGGGAGGGAAAAACTGTTTTTT. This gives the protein CSAREQSGREKLFF.

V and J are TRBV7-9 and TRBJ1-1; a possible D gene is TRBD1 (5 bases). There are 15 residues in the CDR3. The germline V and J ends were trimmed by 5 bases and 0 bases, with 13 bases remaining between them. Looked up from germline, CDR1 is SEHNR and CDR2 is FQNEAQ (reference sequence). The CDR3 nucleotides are TGTGCCAGCAGCCCCCCGGGACGTATGAACACTGAAGCTTTCTTT. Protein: CASSPPGRMNTEAFF.

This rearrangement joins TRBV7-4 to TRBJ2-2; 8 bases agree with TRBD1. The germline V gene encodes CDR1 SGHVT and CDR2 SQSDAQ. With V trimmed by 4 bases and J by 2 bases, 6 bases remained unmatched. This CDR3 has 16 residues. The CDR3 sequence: CASSWPGQDNTGELFF. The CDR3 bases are TGTGCCAGCAGCTGGCCGGGACAGGATAACACCGGGGAGCTGTTTTTT.

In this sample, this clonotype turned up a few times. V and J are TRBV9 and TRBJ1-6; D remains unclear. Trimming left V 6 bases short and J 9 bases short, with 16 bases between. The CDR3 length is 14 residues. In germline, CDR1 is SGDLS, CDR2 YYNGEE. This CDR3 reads CASTRDPRSSPLHF. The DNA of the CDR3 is TGTGCCAGCACCCGTGACCCGCGGAGTTCACCCCTCCACTTT.

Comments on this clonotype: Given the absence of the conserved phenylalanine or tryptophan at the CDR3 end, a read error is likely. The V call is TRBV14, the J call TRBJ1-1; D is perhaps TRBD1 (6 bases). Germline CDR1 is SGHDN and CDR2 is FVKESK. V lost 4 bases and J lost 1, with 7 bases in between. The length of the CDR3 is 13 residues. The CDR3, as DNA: TGTGCCAGCAGCCGGACAGCGAACACTGAAGCTTTCTCT. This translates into CASSRTANTEAFS.

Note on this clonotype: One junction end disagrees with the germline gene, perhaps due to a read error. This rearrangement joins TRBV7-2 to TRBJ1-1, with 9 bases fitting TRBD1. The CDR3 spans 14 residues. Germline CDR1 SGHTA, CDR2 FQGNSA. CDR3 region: CVSSTQGAKAEAFF. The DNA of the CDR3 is TGTGTCAGCAGCACACAGGGGGCAAAGGCTGAAGCTTTCTTT.

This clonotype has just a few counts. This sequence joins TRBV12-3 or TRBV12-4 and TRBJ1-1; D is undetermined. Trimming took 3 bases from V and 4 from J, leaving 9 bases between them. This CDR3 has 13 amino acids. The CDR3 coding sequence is TGTGCCAGCAGTTTGGACCTGACCACTGAAGCTTTCTTT. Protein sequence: CASSLDLTTEAFF.

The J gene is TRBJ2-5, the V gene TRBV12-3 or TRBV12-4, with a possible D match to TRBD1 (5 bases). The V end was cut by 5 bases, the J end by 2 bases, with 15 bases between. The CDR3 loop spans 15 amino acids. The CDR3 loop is CASSLDSWGQETQYF. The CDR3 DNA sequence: TGTGCCAGCAGTCTCGACAGTTGGGGACAAGAGACCCAGTACTTC.

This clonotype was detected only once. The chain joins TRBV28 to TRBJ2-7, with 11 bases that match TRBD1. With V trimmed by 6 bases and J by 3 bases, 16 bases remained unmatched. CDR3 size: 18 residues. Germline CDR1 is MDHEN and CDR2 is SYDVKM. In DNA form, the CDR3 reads TGTGCCAGCAGCCCAGAAAGAAGGACCGGGACAGGGGGCTACGAGCAGTACTTC. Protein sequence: CASSPERRTGTGGYEQYF.

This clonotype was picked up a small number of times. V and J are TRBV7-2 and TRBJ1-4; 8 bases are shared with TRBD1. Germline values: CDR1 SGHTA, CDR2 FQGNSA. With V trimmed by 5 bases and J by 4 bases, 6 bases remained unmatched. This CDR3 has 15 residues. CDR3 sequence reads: CASSLGTGLNEKLFF. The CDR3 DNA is TGTGCCAGCAGCCTTGGGACAGGACTTAATGAAAAACTGTTTTTT.

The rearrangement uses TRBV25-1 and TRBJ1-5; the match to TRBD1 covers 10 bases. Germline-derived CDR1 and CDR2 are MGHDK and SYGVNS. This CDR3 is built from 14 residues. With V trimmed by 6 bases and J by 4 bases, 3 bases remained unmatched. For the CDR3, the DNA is TGTGCCAGCAGAGGACAGGGGGATAATCAGCCCCAGCATTTT. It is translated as CASRGQGDNQPQHF.